These T cell receptor beta chains were read from a single sample in a study of blood T cell repertoires in COVID-19. Generated by immunoSEQ multiplex PCR, the TCRdb table keeps only in-frame clones and is missing some. The sample lists 70,000 to 95,000 clones; roughly 90% were seen once. The sequenced sample consisted of peripheral blood. These receptors all stem from a human donor with active COVID-19. The donor label of this sample is uncertain. Each CDR3 is given with its conserved first and last residue. A D gene is named only where the DNA matches it firmly. Clone size is shown for a subset of rows, as once, few, many or a class of expanded clone.

TRBJ1-5	TRBV2	-	-	TGTGCCAGCAGTGAAATTCGGGAGCCCCAGCATTTT	CASSEIREPQHF
TRBJ2-7	TRBV19	TRBD1	-	TGTGCCAGTACCGGGACAGTCCCCTACGAGCAGTACTTC	CASTGTVPYEQYF
TRBJ2-1	TRBV4-3	TRBD2	-	TGCGCCAGCAGCCAAGAAGGTGGGGCTCTAGCGGGGGTTCCCAATGAGCAGTTCTTC	CASSQEGGALAGVPNEQFF
TRBJ2-7	TRBV4-1	-	-	TGCGCCAGCAGCCCAGGGGACGGATCCTACGAGCAGTACTTC	CASSPGDGSYEQYF
TRBJ2-2	TRBV10-3	TRBD2	-	TGTGCCATCAGTGACTCTAGCGGGGGGGCCGAGAACGGGGAGCTGTTTTTT	CAISDSSGGAENGELFF
TRBJ1-5	TRBV10-2	-	-	TGCGCCAGCACGGTAGGAGATAATCAGCCCCAGCATTTT	CASTVGDNQPQHF
TRBJ2-1	TRBV20-1	TRBD2	-	TGCAGTGCTAGTGTCCTGGGCGGGGGAGACTACAATGAGCAGTTCTTC	CSASVLGGGDYNEQFF
TRBJ2-7	TRBV5-6	-	once	TGTGCCAGCAGCTTAAGGACACGGAGAGAAACCTACGAGCAGTACTTC	CASSLRTRRETYEQYF
TRBJ2-5	TRBV5-4	-	-	TGTGCCAGCAGACCAGGACAGGGAGGGCAAGAGACCCAGTACTTC	CASRPGQGGQETQYF
TRBJ2-2	TRBV9	-	-	TGTGCCAGCAGCGTAACCGGTACCGGGGAGCTGTTTTTT	CASSVTGTGELFF
TRBJ1-1	TRBV6-6	-	few	TGTGCCAGCAGGCACCTACAGGGAAGGCGGGCTGAAGCTTTCTTT	CASRHLQGRRAEAFF
TRBJ1-1	TRBV12-3/TRBV12-4	-	-	TGTGCCAGCACCTTATGGGGGGACACTGAAGCTTTCTTT	CASTLWGDTEAFF
TRBJ2-7	TRBV5-6	-	-	TGTGCCAGCAGCTTGGTTAGTGACTACGAGCAGTACTTC	CASSLVSDYEQYF
TRBJ2-7	TRBV9	-	-	TGTGCCAGCAGCCCCCTCTCGCGTGGCGAGCAGTACTTC	CASSPLSRGEQYF
TRBJ2-3	TRBV18	-	-	TGTGCCAGCTCACCTCCACGGTCGGGTTCAGATACGCAGTATTTT	CASSPPRSGSDTQYF
TRBJ2-3	TRBV5-1	TRBD2	-	TGCGCCAGCAGCACCGGACTAGCGGGGGGGAGCACAGATACGCAGTATTTT	CASSTGLAGGSTDTQYF
TRBJ2-2	TRBV7-6	-	-	TGTGCCAGCAGCTTAGACTGGGGGCCTACCGGGGAGCTGTTTTTT	CASSLDWGPTGELFF
TRBJ1-3	TRBV19	-	-	TGTGCCACCGCTCCCGGGGGGGCTTCTGGAAACACCATATATTTT	CATAPGGASGNTIYF
TRBJ1-5	TRBV7-8	-	-	TGTGCCAGCAGCTTAGCTGGGCAGGCGAATCAGCCCCAGCATTTT	CASSLAGQANQPQHF
TRBJ1-1	TRBV19	-	-	TGTGCCAGTAGCCTGACGACAGGGAACACTGAAGCTTTCTTT	CASSLTTGNTEAFF
TRBJ2-2	TRBV3-1/TRBV3-2	-	-	TGTGCCAGCAGCCCGAGGGTTGGGAACACCGGGGAGCTGTTTTTT	CASSPRVGNTGELFF
TRBJ2-2	TRBV28	TRBD1	-	TGTGCCAGCAAAGGGGGCGCTGGGACCGGGGAGCTGTTTTTT	CASKGGAGTGELFF
TRBJ1-1	TRBV6-5	TRBD1	-	TGTGCCAGCATCCGGACAGGGGGCAACACTGAAGCTTTCTTT	CASIRTGGNTEAFF
TRBJ1-4	TRBV6-5	-	-	TGTGCCAGCTCCGGAGGGGACTGGAGGGAAAAACTGTTTTTT	CASSGGDWREKLFF
TRBJ2-7	TRBV30	TRBD2	-	TGTGCCTGGATGCTAGCGGGGGGATCCGAGCAGTACTTC	CAWMLAGGSEQYF
TRBJ1-3	TRBV12-3/TRBV12-4	-	-	TGTGCCAGCAGGGCGGACTCTGGAAACACCATATATTTT	CASRADSGNTIYF
TRBJ2-6	TRBV28	-	-	TGTGCCAGCCTCAGGGGCGGGAGAACTGGGGCCAACGTCCTGACTTTC	CASLRGGRTGANVLTF
TRBJ1-2	TRBV5-5	TRBD1	-	TGTGCCAGCAGCGGGACAGTCGGCTATGGCTACACCTTC	CASSGTVGYGYTF
TRBJ2-7	TRBV7-9	TRBD1	-	TGTGCCAGCAGCAAATCCGGGACAGGGATATACGAGCAGTACTTC	CASSKSGTGIYEQYF
TRBJ1-2	TRBV19	-	-	TGTGCCAGTAGTCCAGGGACTTATGGCTACACCTTC	CASSPGTYGYTF
TRBJ2-3	TRBV5-1	TRBD1	-	TGCGCCAGCAGCGACAGGGTCACAGATACGCAGTATTTT	CASSDRVTDTQYF
TRBJ1-2	TRBV29-1	TRBD1	-	TGCAGCGTTGAAGAAGTCACAGGGGCTGGAGGCTACACCTTC	CSVEEVTGAGGYTF
TRBJ2-1	TRBV28	TRBD1	-	TGTGCCAGCAGTCGGCGGGGACAGGGTAAAGGAGGCCTATACAATGAGCAGTTCTTC	CASSRRGQGKGGLYNEQFF
TRBJ2-2	TRBV12-5	-	-	TGTGCTAGTGGTTTGGTAAGTGAACAGCTTCGGAACACCGGGGAGCTGTTTTTT	CASGLVSEQLRNTGELFF
TRBJ2-3	TRBV11-2	TRBD1	-	TGTGCCAGCAGCTTAAGGGGCCGGGACAGGGGTACAGATACGCAGTATTTT	CASSLRGRDRGTDTQYF
TRBJ2-7	TRBV11-2	-	-	TGTGCCAGCAGCTTACCCGGACACCCTACCCCCACTTACGAGCAGTACTTC	CASSLPGHPTPTYEQYF
TRBJ1-4	TRBV4-1	-	-	TGCGCCAGCAGCCAAGGGCAGGGGAATGAAAAACTGTTTTTT	CASSQGQGNEKLFF
TRBJ2-5	TRBV5-1	TRBD1	-	TGCGCCAGCAGCTTGGGGGCCTCGACAGGGACGTGGGAGACCCAGTACTTC	CASSLGASTGTWETQYF
TRBJ2-1	TRBV6-6	TRBD1	-	TGTGCCAGCAGTTACTCGTCCCCGGGACAGGGCTATTATAGGTTCTTC	CASSYSSPGQGYYRFF
TRBJ1-2	TRBV24-1	-	-	TGTGCCACCAGTGTAGGGAGCGGGGGCTACACCTTC	CATSVGSGGYTF
TRBJ1-1	TRBV6-5	-	-	TGTGCCAGCAGTTACCAGGGCCGTAACACTGAAGCTTTCTTT	CASSYQGRNTEAFF
TRBJ1-4	TRBV25-1	-	-	TGTGCCAGCAGTGCGGGATTCCTCCCAGCTAATGAAAAACTGTTTTTT	CASSAGFLPANEKLFF
TRBJ1-1	TRBV28	TRBD1	-	TGTGCCAGCAGTCCCCCGCATGCCGGATGGACAGGGGAGAACACTGAAGCTTTCTTT	CASSPPHAGWTGENTEAFF
TRBJ1-1	TRBV20-1	-	-	TGCAGTGCTAGGAGGGACACTGAAGCTTTCTTT	CSARRDTEAFF
TRBJ2-1	TRBV7-6	TRBD2	-	TGTGCCAGCAGCTTAGCGCTCGGGGGGGGCTTTTACAATGAGCAGTTCTTC	CASSLALGGGFYNEQFF
TRBJ1-2	TRBV7-2	TRBD1	-	TGTGCCAGCAGCGGAACCATCGGGACAGATAACTATGGCTACACCTTC	CASSGTIGTDNYGYTF
TRBJ1-1	TRBV4-3	-	once	TGCGCCAGCAGCCAAAGCCTGAACACTGAAGCTTTCTTT	CASSQSLNTEAFF
TRBJ1-6	TRBV5-6	-	-	TGTGCCAGCAGTCGTAGACAGGTCCCGGGGTCACCCCTCCACTTT	CASSRRQVPGSPLHF
TRBJ2-1	TRBV7-3	TRBD1	-	TGTGCCAGCAGCCGTCTAAGGACAGGGTTGAATGAGCAGTTCTTC	CASSRLRTGLNEQFF
TRBJ1-2	TRBV18	-	-	TGTGCCAGCTCACCAGGAGGGAACTATGGCTACACCTTC	CASSPGGNYGYTF
TRBJ2-5	TRBV5-6	TRBD2	-	TGTGCCAGCAGCTTGGGACCAACTAGCGGTGGAGAGACCCAGTACTTC	CASSLGPTSGGETQYF
TRBJ2-2	TRBV28	TRBD1	-	TGTGCCAGCAGTCTAACAGGGGGCGTATTCACCGGGGAGCTGTTTTTT	CASSLTGGVFTGELFF
TRBJ1-2	TRBV5-4	TRBD1	-	TGTGCCAGCAGCTTCGGACAGGTGATTGATGGCTACACCTTC	CASSFGQVIDGYTF
TRBJ1-1	TRBV7-2	-	-	TGTGCCAGCAGCGCCTTCTTGGGCAGGACTGAAGCTTTCTTT	CASSAFLGRTEAFF
TRBJ2-3	TRBV10-1	-	-	TGCGCCAGCAGTGAGAACTCTGCTAGCTCCTACACAGATACGCAGTATTTT	CASSENSASSYTDTQYF